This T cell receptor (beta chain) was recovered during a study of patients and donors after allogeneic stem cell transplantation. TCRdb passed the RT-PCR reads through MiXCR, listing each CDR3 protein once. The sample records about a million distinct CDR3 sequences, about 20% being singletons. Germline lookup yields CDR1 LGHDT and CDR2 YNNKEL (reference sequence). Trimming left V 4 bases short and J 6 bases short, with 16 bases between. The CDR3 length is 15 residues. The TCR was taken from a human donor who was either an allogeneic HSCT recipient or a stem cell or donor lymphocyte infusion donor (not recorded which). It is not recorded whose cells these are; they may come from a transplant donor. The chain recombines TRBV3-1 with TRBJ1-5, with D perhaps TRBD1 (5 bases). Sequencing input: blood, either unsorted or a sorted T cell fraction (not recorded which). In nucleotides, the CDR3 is TGTGCCAGCAGCCCGAGGAGTGGGGCTGGTCAGCCCCAGCATTTT. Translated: CASSPRSGAGQPQHF.